The following is a T cell receptor beta chain sequence with its context. Its antigen is not known. The sample carries other DNA sequences with the same CDR3. The data derive from a study of cytomegalovirus exposure and HLA in healthy donors. Findings and caveats of the study: The productive fraction for most TCR beta V segments was about 90% or about 30% in an earlier analysis. It was reported that the classifier diagnosed cytomegalovirus status with high specificity and sensitivity in both the original and validation cohorts.

The CDR3 extends over 13 amino acids. Deletions cut 2 bases from V and 3 bases from J, with 8 bases between. Germline CDR1 and CDR2: MNHEY and SMNVEV (reference sequence). It was with 60 Vbeta and 13 Jbeta primers that the PCR ran. Per the authors' pipeline: Later reanalysis found 75 million to 95 million unique TCR beta chains, around 9.9 million of them shared. Here immunoSEQ multiplex PCR was the method, and the copy in TCRdb shows in-frame clones only, minus some. V, J and clone size derive from that table, while D and trimming were established from the DNA sequence. In the table there are around 130,000 clones, approximately 76% of which are singletons. Donors had nominal health at sampling but likely had unrecorded immune exposures.

This sequence joins TRBV27 and TRBJ2-7, with D perhaps matching TRBD2 (6 bases). The sequenced sample consisted of PBMCs. The sequence derives from a man aged 35-49 years in good health and CMV-seronegative. The CDR3 nucleotides are TGTGCCAGCAGTTTAGGGCGGGACTACGAGCAGTACTTC. Protein product: CASSLGRDYEQYF.